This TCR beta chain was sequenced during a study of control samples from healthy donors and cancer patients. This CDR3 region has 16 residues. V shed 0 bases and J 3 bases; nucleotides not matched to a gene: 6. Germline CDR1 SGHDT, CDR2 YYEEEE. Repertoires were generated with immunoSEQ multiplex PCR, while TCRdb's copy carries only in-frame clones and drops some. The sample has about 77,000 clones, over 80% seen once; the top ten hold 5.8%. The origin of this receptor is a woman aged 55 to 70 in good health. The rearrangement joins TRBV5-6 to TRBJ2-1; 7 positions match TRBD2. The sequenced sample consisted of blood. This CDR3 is CASSLVRTRNYNEQFF. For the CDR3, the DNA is TGTGCCAGCAGCTTGGTAAGGACTAGAAACTACAATGAGCAGTTCTTC.